Following are 12 T cell receptor beta chains from one sample sequenced in a study of blood T cell repertoires in COVID-19. The repertoire was sequenced with immunoSEQ multiplex PCR; TCRdb's copy has only in-frame clones and lacks some. The sample records roughly 180,000 clones, around 85% being singletons. The sequenced sample was peripheral blood. The receptor source for this set is an older woman with acute or convalescent COVID-19.

V and J are TRBV12-5 and TRBJ2-5; 10 positions agree with TRBD2. Germline-derived CDR1 and CDR2 are LGHNT and FRNRAP. The junction had 21 bases not matched to a gene; V was cut back by 7 bases and J by 7 bases. The CDR3 runs to 18 residues. This chain's CDR3 is CASATEALAGSWVGTQYF. The CDR3 DNA follows: TGTGCTAGTGCCACCGAAGCACTAGCGGGATCCTGGGTTGGGACCCAGTACTTC.

This chain joins TRBV9 and TRBJ2-2; no clear D. V dropped 5 bases and J dropped 8 bases, with 13 bases sitting between them. CDR3 length: 13 amino acids. Per the germline V gene, CDR1 is SGDLS and CDR2 is YYNGEE. The CDR3 loop reads CASRGPNSGELFF. The CDR3, as DNA: TGTGCCAGCAGGGGCCCCAATTCGGGGGAGCTGTTTTTT.

V is TRBV5-5 and J is TRBJ2-7; D possibly corresponds to TRBD2 (6 bases). CDR3 length: 16 residues. The V gene's germline CDR1 is SGHKS and CDR2 YYEKEE (reference sequence). Trimming removed 5 bases at V and 7 bases at J, with 25 bases between. The CDR3: CASRYKAAGGAGEQYV. In DNA form, the CDR3 reads TGTGCCAGCAGGTACAAAGCTGCAGGAGGGGCTGGGGAGCAGTACGTC.

This clone was detected only a few times. This chain connects TRBV19 to TRBJ1-2, with a possible D match to TRBD1 (5 bases). Deletions cut 9 bases from V and 0 bases from J, with 14 bases between. The CDR3 consists of 14 residues. CDR1 LNHDA and CDR2 SQIVND come from the germline V gene (reference sequence). The CDR3 protein is CASKAGTSNYGYTF. CDR3 bases: TGTGCCAGCAAGGCGGGGACGTCTAACTATGGCTACACCTTC. Complete variable domain (other parts from reference TRBV19 and TRBJ1-2): DGGITQSPKYLFRKEGQNVTLSCEQNLNHDAMYWYRQDPGQGLRLIYYSQIVNDFQKGDIAEGYSVSREKKESFPLTVTSAQKNPTAFYLCASKAGTSNYGYTFGSGTRLTVV.

The chain joins TRBV5-4 to TRBJ1-5; no reliable D call. Germline V gives CDR1 SGHNT, CDR2 YYREEE (reference sequence). This CDR3 comprises 13 residues. V was clipped by 4 bases and J by 5 bases, with 10 bases between them. CDR3 protein: CASSPKPDQPQHF. Here the CDR3 DNA reads TGTGCCAGCAGCCCGAAACCAGATCAGCCCCAGCATTTT.

The chain joins TRBV7-6 to TRBJ1-1; no definite D call. Between the trimmed V and J ends, which lost 1 base and 1 base, there was a span of 16 bases. There are 17 residues in the CDR3. Germline V gene lookup returns CDR1 SGHVS and CDR2 FNYEAQ. This CDR3 reads CASSLGRRGRSNTEAFF. DNA of the CDR3: TGTGCCAGCAGCTTAGGTCGGAGAGGGCGCTCGAACACTGAAGCTTTCTTT.

The J gene is TRBJ2-5, the V gene TRBV5-4; 11 nucleotides agree with TRBD2. The junction had 16 bases not matched to a gene; V was cut back by 6 bases and J by 3 bases. Germline V CDR1 and CDR2: SGHNT, YYREEE (reference sequence). CDR3 size: 18 residues. The CDR3 DNA sequence: TGTGCCAGCACCACCGGGGAGGCTTATAGCGGGAGGGAAGAGACCCAGTACTTC. It yields the protein CASTTGEAYSGREETQYF.

The V gene is TRBV15, the J gene TRBJ2-7; TRBD1 agrees at 7 bases. In germline, CDR1 is LNHNV, CDR2 YYDKDF (reference sequence). V dropped 0 bases and J dropped 6; count of bases not matched to a gene: 5. The CDR3 has 14 residues. CDR3 region: CATSRDRGLGEQYF. CDR3 sequence (DNA): TGTGCCACCAGCAGAGACAGGGGGTTGGGCGAGCAGTACTTC.

The gene calls are TRBV5-1 and TRBJ2-5, with a possible D match to TRBD2 (6 bases). CDR3 length equals 14 residues. V shed 4 bases and J shed 7 bases, with 17 bases lying between them. Germline V CDR1 and CDR2: SGHRS, YFSETQ. CDR3 loop: CASSRDGPEGTQYF. As DNA, the CDR3 is TGCGCCAGCAGCCGGGACGGCCCGGAGGGGACCCAGTACTTC.

The chain is built from TRBV10-3 and TRBJ2-7; TRBD1 is a possible D gene (6 bases). CDR3 length: 12 amino acids. Germline V gene sequence: CDR1 ENHRY, CDR2 SYGVKD. Trimming pared 6 bases from V and 4 bases from J, leaving 10 bases between. CDR3 residues: CAISQGNYEQYV. The CDR3 DNA reads TGTGCCATCAGCCAGGGGAATTACGAGCAGTACGTC.

This rearrangement joins TRBV19 to TRBJ1-5, with TRBD1 matching 7 bases. The trim removed 5 bases at V and 3 bases at J, leaving 16 bases unmatched. CDR1 is LNHDA and CDR2 is SQIVND in the germline V gene (reference sequence). The CDR3 is 18 residues long. CDR3 sequence reads: CASSSPNRGPYLNQPQHF. The CDR3 DNA reads TGTGCCAGTAGTTCCCCAAACAGGGGTCCCTACCTCAATCAGCCCCAGCATTTT.

The V gene is TRBV5-4, the J gene TRBJ2-3; perhaps TRBD1 as D (6 bases). There are 16 residues in the CDR3. CDR1 is SGHNT and CDR2 is YYREEE in the germline V gene (reference sequence). V was trimmed by 0 bases and J by 0 bases, leaving 11 bases between them. The CDR3 reads CASSLAIGGSTDTQYF. The CDR3 DNA sequence: TGTGCCAGCAGCTTGGCCATAGGGGGAAGCACAGATACGCAGTATTTT. The variable domain in full, completed from reference TRBV5-4 and TRBJ2-3, reads ETGVTQSPTHLIKTRGQQVTLRCSSQSGHNTVSWYQQALGQGPQFIFQYYREEENGRGNFPPRFSGLQFPNYSSELNVNALELDDSALYLCASSLAIGGSTDTQYFGPGTRLTVL.